This TCR beta chain was captured by sequencing in a study of blood T cell repertoires in COVID-19 (dated by TCRdb to about 2020). Looking at the study overall: Samples covering the acute and convalescent phases of COVID-19 were provided by collaborators in the United States, Italy and Spain. The material from the prospective study consisted of cDNA or gDNA derived from T cells, B-cell-depleted T cells, or PBMCs. The dataset comprised deeply sampled blood TCRbeta repertoires from subjects exposed to, actively infected with, or recovered from COVID-19. A freely available public database, intended as a resource for researchers studying the immune response to SARS-CoV-2, is where the repertoires were released. The samples were drawn from two sources: the first 160 participants of the ongoing ImmuneRACE study, and 1,254 subjects contributed by 6 global collaborators. Nearly every sample came with metadata listing a de-identified subject ID, COVID-19 status, age in years and sex. HLA class I and class II types, where available, came from metadata supplied by the sample provider rather than from assay-based typing. The paper as a whole reports these results and caveats: The amount of clinical and demographic metadata varied by source and participant and was provided uncurated.

The germline V gene encodes CDR1 GTSNPN and CDR2 SVGIG (reference sequence). There are 14 amino acids in the CDR3, from cysteine to phenylalanine inclusive. Only the CDR3 DNA is retained, 42 bases long and in frame from the first base. V drops 3 bases and J drops 5 bases, leaving 14 bases in between. Enrolling through a virtual design, the prospective study's participants ranged in age from roughly 18 to 90 years and lived across 24 United States geographic areas. In the prospective study, participants were assigned to cohorts based on the clinical history participants reported in a screening survey and a study questionnaire. For ImmuneRACE Cohort 3, a participant was defined as recovered based on two consecutive negative NP/OP PCR tests, clearance by a healthcare professional, or resolution of symptoms. In the prospective study, mobile phlebotomists collected whole blood, serum and a nasopharyngeal or oropharyngeal swab from each participant. Participants in the prospective study had the option to provide additional blood draws and questionnaires over a 2-month period. Before DNA extraction, blood samples from the prospective study were shipped at room temperature or frozen.

Of note for this clone: It lacks a known antigen. Within one base of it there is no much larger clone, and no base qualities were kept.

TCRbeta CDR3 regions were amplified from genomic DNA by means of the immunoSEQ Assay, a bias-controlled multiplex PCR. For the original study's pipeline: The number of nucleated cells in each sample was estimated from the amplification of reference gene primers within the assay. To quantify the absolute abundance of each unique TCRbeta CDR3 rearrangement, sequence reads were collapsed and filtered. For each sample, productive Simpson clonality was calculated as the square root of Simpson's diversity index across productive rearrangements. The table was pulled from immuneACCESS by TCRdb, which kept in-frame rearrangements only. Such tables lose some clones; where checked, under half of the loss comes from unresolved V genes, and the rest has no known cause. That table is the source of V, J and clone size, and D and trimming were worked out from the DNA. This sample comprises hundreds of thousands of clones, around nine tenths of them detected only once. 1.6% of the sample is held by the ten biggest clonotypes.

The sample comprised PBMCs or T cells enriched from blood (not recorded which). This clonotype was sampled from a woman aged 45-65 years who had recovered from COVID-19. The rearranged segments are TRBV30 and TRBJ1-5; TRBD1 could be the D gene, as 5 bases match. The CDR3 has the sequence CAWRFKKGDQPQHF. The bases read TGTGCCTGGAGGTTTAAGAAAGGGGATCAGCCCCAGCATTTT.